This TCR beta chain stems from a study of blood T cell repertoires in COVID-19. Across the study: Acute and convalescent COVID-19 specimens originated in the United States, Italy and Spain. PBMCs, B-cell-depleted T cells, or T cells provided the cDNA or gDNA that made up the material.

This clone was detected only once. The CDR3 sequence is 13 residues long. Germline lookup yields CDR1 SQVTM and CDR2 ANQGSEA. V lost 5 bases to trimming and J lost 6 bases; unmatched junction nucleotides: 7. The assay was immunoSEQ multiplex PCR, and TCRdb's table has in-frame clones only and misses some. The sample holds approximately 270,000 clones, about 90% seen once. The sequence was obtained from an elderly man with acute or convalescent COVID-19. The sequenced sample consisted of peripheral blood. The chain joins TRBV29-1 to TRBJ2-1, with 7 bases matching TRBD1. In nucleotides, the CDR3 is TGCAGCGTTACCAGGGGGTTTGGCAATGAGCAGTTCTTC. Translation gives CSVTRGFGNEQFF.